The present entry profiles one T cell receptor beta chain with its context. The germline gives CDR1 MNHEY, CDR2 SVGAGI. V gave up 2 bases and J gave up 5 bases, with 22 bases separating them. This CDR3 is 17 amino acids long. At least 5 micrograms of total RNA were extracted per sample. Primed by a sample-barcoded 5' primer and a J-beta primer mix, a second PCR proceeded for 7 to 11 cycles. TCRdb reprocessed the 5' RACE reads with MiXCR, giving one entry per CDR3 protein. The data show over 500,000 distinct CDR3 sequences, approximately 52% seen once. The data are from a study of blood T cells in healthy people across ages.

The specimen was blood. The V call is TRBV6-5, the J call TRBJ2-7, with D hard to call. This TCR came from an elderly woman in good health. The CDR3 DNA reads TGTGCCAGCAGTTACGCAGTGACCGGGCCCCGTAGAAACGAGCAGTACTTC. Its translation: CASSYAVTGPRRNEQYF.